The subject of this entry is one T cell receptor beta chain. TCR beta chains were sequenced at survey level with immunoSEQ. Assay: immunoSEQ multiplex PCR; the TCRdb copy retains only in-frame clones and omits some. This sample has 60,000 to 85,000 clones, with just over 90% found just once. The CDR3 totals 13 residues. The V end was cut by 2 bases, the J end by 5 bases, with 6 bases between. Germline V CDR1 and CDR2: MNHNS, SASEGT. Sequencing was performed on PBMCs. This sequence was found in a middle-aged man with rheumatoid arthritis. The rearrangement joins TRBV6-1 to TRBJ1-4; no clear D. DNA for the CDR3: TGTGCCAGCAGTGAACCTGGGAATGAAAAACTGTTTTTT. This translates into CASSEPGNEKLFF.